This T cell receptor beta chain was captured by sequencing in a study of identical twins. TCRdb processed the 5' RACE reads anew with MiXCR; each CDR3 protein has one entry. This table holds 1.5 million to 2 million distinct CDR3 sequences, less than 40% found once. V dropped 2 bases and J dropped 8; count of bases not matched to a gene: 5. The CDR3 contains 12 residues. Germline V CDR1 and CDR2: GTSNPN, SVGIG (reference sequence). The V call is TRBV30, the J call TRBJ1-2, with TRBD1 matching 7 bases. This receptor was taken from a newborn girl in good health. Sample: cord blood. CDR3 bases: TGTGCCTGGAGTACAGGGGCGGGCGGCTACACCTTC. Translated, it gives CAWSTGAGGYTF.